Described below is a single T cell receptor beta chain sequence and its context. Its antigen is unidentified. Losses at the gene ends were 6 bases for V and 4 bases for J; bases not matched to a gene: 2. Germline V gene sequence: CDR1 MDHEN, CDR2 SYDVKM. This CDR3 comprises 14 residues. This sample is drawn from a study of cytomegalovirus exposure and HLA in healthy donors. Produced via immunoSEQ multiplex PCR; TCRdb's table is partial and in-frame only. The data hold approximately 110,000 clones, with just under 95% observed a single time. Study-wide findings and caveats: The dataset shows that most TCR sequences were rare, while some public TCRs occurred in many donors. Through in vitro validation, three CMV-associated chains were shown to be specific for CMV antigens.

The sample consisted of PBMCs. This chain uses TRBV28 with TRBJ2-1; TRBD2 aligns across 11 bases. The sequence derives from a woman aged 18-35 years in good health and CMV-seronegative. The CDR3 is CASRPSGGYNEQFF. The CDR3 nucleotides read TGTGCCAGCAGACCTAGCGGGGGGTACAATGAGCAGTTCTTC.